Listed below are T cell receptor beta chains from one sample, sequenced in a study of cytomegalovirus exposure and HLA in healthy donors. Data came from immunoSEQ multiplex PCR; TCRdb stores just in-frame clones and leaves some out. The table shows under 130,000 clones, with about 78% occurring only once. Material for sequencing was PBMCs. The receptors derive from a man between 25 and 39 years old in good health and CMV-seronegative. Both conserved end residues are part of each CDR3. The order of the fields is J gene, clone size, V gene, D gene, CDR3 DNA, CDR3 protein. A D gene is named only where the DNA matches it firmly. Clone size is given for some rows only: seen once, a few or many times, or a class if the clone is expanded.

TRBJ2-1 NA TRBV6-6 TRBD2 TGTGCCAGCAGTTGGACTAGCGGGAGCTTAAATGAGCAGTTCTTC CASSWTSGSLNEQFF
TRBJ2-5 few TRBV5-4 TRBD1 TGTGCCAGCAGCTTGAACAGGGGCGGAGAGACCCAGTACTTC CASSLNRGGETQYF
TRBJ1-1 NA TRBV6-6 NA TGTGCCAGCCGTGACACTGAAGCTTTCTTT CASRDTEAFF
TRBJ1-2 NA TRBV18 NA TGTGCCAGCTCACTTCAGGAGGGCTATGGCTACACCTTC CASSLQEGYGYTF
TRBJ1-4 few TRBV5-8 TRBD1 TGTGCCAGCAGCTGGAGCCGCGGGACAGCTATTCATAATGAAAAACTGTTTTTT CASSWSRGTAIHNEKLFF
TRBJ1-5 NA TRBV11-2 TRBD1 TGTGCCAGCAGCATAAAGACAGGGTTGCATCAGCCCCAGCATTTT CASSIKTGLHQPQHF
TRBJ2-2 NA TRBV2 NA TGTGCCAGCAGTGAAAACGGGGGGCACGGGGAGCTGTTTTTT CASSENGGHGELFF
TRBJ1-2 NA TRBV9 NA TGTGCCAGCAGCGCGGGGGGGGGTGACTATGGCTACACCTTC CASSAGGGDYGYTF
TRBJ1-2 NA TRBV5-4 NA TGTGCCAGCAGCCTACCCCGGGCGGGTGGCTACACCTTC CASSLPRAGGYTF
TRBJ2-7 NA TRBV9 NA TGTGCCAGCAGCCCTTTTGCAACCAGCTCCTACGAGCAGTACTTC CASSPFATSSYEQYF
TRBJ1-3 NA TRBV7-9 NA TGTGCCAGCAGCCCCTGGGGCGCTGGCGAAAACACCATATATTTT CASSPWGAGENTIYF
TRBJ1-3 once TRBV30 NA TGTGCCTGGAGTGTACTTGGCAGGGGAAACACCATATATTTT CAWSVLGRGNTIYF
TRBJ2-3 NA TRBV30 TRBD2 TGTGCCTGGAGTCCAGGGACTAGCGGGATTGGAGATACGCAGTATTTT CAWSPGTSGIGDTQYF
TRBJ2-7 NA TRBV5-6 TRBD1 TGTGCCAGCAGCTGGGGACAGGGGGCCTACGAGCAGTACTTC CASSWGQGAYEQYF
TRBJ1-1 few TRBV30 NA TGTGCCTGGAGTGTAGGGGCGGGGGTGAACACTGAAGCTTTCTTT CAWSVGAGVNTEAFF
TRBJ1-5 NA TRBV27 TRBD1 TGTGCCAGCAGTACCGGGACAGGGGTTCAAAATCAGCCCCAGCATTTT CASSTGTGVQNQPQHF
TRBJ2-7 few TRBV9 NA TGTGCCAGCAGCGTTGCACTCCCCGAGGTTTCCGAGCAGTACTTC CASSVALPEVSEQYF
TRBJ2-3 NA TRBV19 TRBD2 TGTGCCAGTAGTACTAGCGGGAACACAGATACGCAGTATTTT CASSTSGNTDTQYF
TRBJ2-2 NA TRBV9 TRBD2 TGTGCCAGCAGCGATTACCAGACTAGCGGGGAAACCGGGGAGCTGTTTTTT CASSDYQTSGETGELFF
TRBJ1-3 NA TRBV9 TRBD1 TGTGCCAGCAGCGCCCCCCGGGACAGGGCTGGAAACACCATATATTTT CASSAPRDRAGNTIYF
TRBJ2-7 NA TRBV6-1 NA TGTGCCAGCAGTGTGCCGACAGGATTTTACCACGAGCAGTACTTC CASSVPTGFYHEQYF
TRBJ2-2 NA TRBV18 NA TGTGCCAGCTCACCCCCTTCCGGGTACGGCACCGGGGAGCTGTTTTTT CASSPPSGYGTGELFF
TRBJ1-2 NA TRBV12-5 TRBD1 TGTGCTAGTGGTTTAGCGACAGGGGGCTACACCTTC CASGLATGGYTF
TRBJ1-4 few TRBV9 TRBD1 TGTGCCAGCAGCGGAGGGACAGGGCTTTGGGAAAAACTGTTTTTT CASSGGTGLWEKLFF
TRBJ1-2 NA TRBV11-2 NA TGTGCCAGCCAGAAATTGCAGGGCCACTATGGCTACACCTTC CASQKLQGHYGYTF
TRBJ2-7 NA TRBV9 TRBD1 TGTGCCAGCAGCCTGAGGACAGGGGCCCACGAGCAGTACTTC CASSLRTGAHEQYF
TRBJ1-2 NA TRBV28 NA TGTGCCAGCAGTTTAGAGACGGGGGGCTTAGGCTACACCTTC CASSLETGGLGYTF
TRBJ1-5 NA TRBV7-5 NA TGTGTCAGAGGCCCTGAACGGGGGTATAGCAATCAGCCCCAGCATTTT CVRGPERGYSNQPQHF
TRBJ2-7 NA TRBV4-3 TRBD1 TGCGCCAGCAGCCAAAACAGGGGCGGCGAGCAGTACTTC CASSQNRGGEQYF
TRBJ2-7 few TRBV4-1 NA TGCGCCAGCAGCCAAGGAGGGATATCCTACGAGCAGTACTTC CASSQGGISYEQYF
TRBJ2-3 NA TRBV27 NA TGTGCCAGCAGTTACACAGCTACCACAGATACGCAGTATTTT CASSYTATTDTQYF
TRBJ2-7 NA TRBV10-2 NA TGCGCCAGCAGTTATGGGGCTCGCGTGTACGAGCAGTACTTC CASSYGARVYEQYF
TRBJ2-7 NA TRBV9 NA TGTGCCAGCAGCGTTAGTGTTAGCGGCTACGAGCAGTACTTC CASSVSVSGYEQYF
TRBJ2-7 NA TRBV5-1 TRBD1 TGCGCCAGCACTTCCGGACAGGGTATCTCCTACGAGCAGTACTTC CASTSGQGISYEQYF
TRBJ2-2 NA TRBV10-2 NA TGCGCCAGCAGTGAGTCATCTTCGAACACCGGGGAGCTGTTTTTT CASSESSSNTGELFF
TRBJ1-1 NA TRBV7-2 NA TGTGCCAGCAGCCCCTGGGGGGTCGACACTGAAGCTTTCTTT CASSPWGVDTEAFF
TRBJ1-4 NA TRBV9 TRBD1 TGTGCCAGCAGCTTTCGACAGGGCAATGAAAAACTGTTTTTT CASSFRQGNEKLFF
TRBJ1-2 NA TRBV6-6 NA TGTGCCAGCAGTCTTATAGATAACTATGGCTACACCTTC CASSLIDNYGYTF
TRBJ1-1 NA TRBV7-9 NA TGTGCCAGCAGCCAGTCCGCAGTGAACACTGAAGCTTTCTTT CASSQSAVNTEAFF
TRBJ2-1 NA TRBV5-1 TRBD2 TGCGCCAGCAGCGCCGCGGGGGTCAGGAATGAGCAGTTCTTC CASSAAGVRNEQFF
TRBJ1-1 once TRBV5-4 TRBD1 TGTGCCAGCAGCTTACAGGGGATGAACACTGAAGCTTTCTTT CASSLQGMNTEAFF
TRBJ1-2 NA TRBV10-3 TRBD1 TGTGCCATCAGTGAGATTAACAGGGGTCGCGGCTACACCTTC CAISEINRGRGYTF
TRBJ1-1 NA TRBV6-1 TRBD1 TGTGCCAGCAACAGGGGCCCCTTCGACACTGAAGCTTTCTTT CASNRGPFDTEAFF
TRBJ2-5 NA TRBV5-6 NA TGTGCCAGCAGCTTGTCCAATCAAGAGACCCAGTACTTC CASSLSNQETQYF
TRBJ1-2 NA TRBV19 NA TGTGCCAGTAGTATAAACACCGGGGTCCTCTTC CASSINTGVLF
TRBJ2-7 once TRBV10-3 NA TGTGCCATCAGTGAGACAGAACCAGGATTATCCTACGAGCAGTACTTC CAISETEPGLSYEQYF
TRBJ1-6 NA TRBV7-6 NA TGTGCCAGCAGCTTAGAGGGGAATTCACCCCTCCACTTT CASSLEGNSPLHF
TRBJ2-1 NA TRBV5-4 TRBD2 TGTGCCAGCAGCTTAGCGGGAGTTAAGGGAAATGAGCAGTTCTTC CASSLAGVKGNEQFF
TRBJ2-3 NA TRBV7-2 NA TGTGCCAGCAGCTTATACCTTGGGGGAGGAAGTACGCAGTATTTT CASSLYLGGGSTQYF
TRBJ2-2 NA TRBV29-1 NA TGCAGCGTTGACGAGCCCACCGGGGAGCTGTTTTTT CSVDEPTGELFF
TRBJ2-6 few TRBV10-2 TRBD1 TGCGCCAGCAGGGGACAGGGGGCTGGGGCCAACGTCCTGACTTTC CASRGQGAGANVLTF
TRBJ2-5 NA TRBV10-1 TRBD2 TGCGCCAGCAGCGGGAGGGCCGGAGAGACCCAGTACTTC CASSGRAGETQYF
TRBJ2-7 NA TRBV10-2 NA TGCGCCAGCAGAGAGGGCCGTACGGGATCCTACGAGCAGTACTTC CASREGRTGSYEQYF
TRBJ2-5 NA TRBV27 TRBD2 TGTGCCAGTTCCCTTCGGGAGACTAGCGGGACTGGAGAGACCCAGTACTTC CASSLRETSGTGETQYF